The 6 T cell receptor beta chains listed next were all sequenced from one sample in a study of Graves' ophthalmopathy and Graves' hyperthyroidism. For repertoire sequencing, the TCR beta CDR3 regions were amplified from RNA transcripts. The first-round RT-PCR employed HTBI primers together with the Qiagen OneStep RT-PCR kit. A multiplex PCR was then performed as the second round. Using its own MiXCR run on the multiplex PCR reads, TCRdb lists one record per CDR3 protein. The repertoire includes 350,000 to 450,000 distinct CDR3 sequences, approximately 21% of them detected once, and roughly 3.2% sits in the top ten. The sequencing input was peripheral blood. Receptors originate from a woman in her late teens or twenties with stable Graves' hyperthyroidism.

Ten or more counts support this clonotype. The V gene is TRBV11-3, the J gene TRBJ2-2; unclear D gene. With 5 bases removed from V and 1 base from J, the gap between germline ends came to 5 bases. This CDR3 has 13 amino acids. Germline V CDR1 and CDR2: SGHNT, YENEEA. The CDR3 DNA is TGTGCCAGCAGCCCGGTGAACACCGGGGAGCTGTTTTTT. Amino acids: CASSPVNTGELFF.

The rearrangement joins TRBV18 to TRBJ1-2; D unclear. Germline V gene lookup returns CDR1 KGHSH and CDR2 LQKENI. Deletions cut 0 bases from V and 4 bases from J, with 15 bases between. The CDR3 runs 16 residues. For the CDR3, the DNA is TGTGCCAGCTCACCACCGGTGACCGGGAGCCTCTATGGCTACACCTTC. Amino acid sequence: CASSPPVTGSLYGYTF.

This clonotype has more than one count but fewer than ten. The rearrangement links TRBV14 to TRBJ2-2, with D perhaps being TRBD1 or TRBD2 (5 bases each). This CDR3 has 14 amino acids. V was pared by 2 bases and J by 7 bases, with 11 bases between. Per germline, CDR1 SGHDN and CDR2 FVKESK. The CDR3 DNA sequence: TGTGCCAGCAGCCAACGGGGCACTGGCGGGGAGCTGTTTTTT. Residues: CASSQRGTGGELFF.

In this sample, this clonotype turned up many times. This chain links TRBV19 with TRBJ1-5; the match to TRBD1 covers 9 bases. CDR3 length: 14 residues. J lost 7 bases, V lost 6 bases, and 7 bases had no gene match. Germline V CDR1 and CDR2: LNHDA, SQIVND (reference sequence). Here the CDR3 DNA reads TGTGCCAGTAGACGGACAGGGGATGACCAGCCCCAGCATTTT. It is translated as CASRRTGDDQPQHF.

A note on this clonotype: The germline gene is not matched at one end of the junction; a read error may be the cause. The chain is built from TRBV28 and TRBJ1-2; weak D call: TRBD1 (5 bases). Germline loops: CDR1 MDHEN, CDR2 SYDVKM. This CDR3 region has 15 residues. The chain's CDR3 is CASSFFSRGGYGYTF. DNA of the CDR3: TGTGCAAGCAGTTTTTTTTCTAGGGGAGGCTATGGCTACACCTTC.

Comment on this clonotype: One end of the junction does not line up with germline, which may come from a read error. The gene calls are TRBV12-3 or TRBV12-4 and TRBJ1-2, with 11 bases aligning to TRBD1. The CDR3 contains 14 residues. The CDR3 region is CASSLGQGAGGYSF. As DNA, the CDR3 is TGTGCCAGCAGTCTTGGACAGGGGGCTGGTGGCTACAGCTTC.